This T cell receptor beta chain emerged from a study of blood T cell repertoires in COVID-19. Looking at the study overall: Sources were T cells, B-cell-depleted T cells, or PBMCs; the material itself was cDNA or gDNA.

The CDR3 extends over 12 amino acids. The germline V and J ends were trimmed by 8 bases and 4 bases, with 11 bases remaining between them. Germline V gene data show CDR1 as MDHEN and CDR2 as SYDVKM. Per the original data handling: Using reference gene primer amplification, nucleated cell counts were estimated. Generated by immunoSEQ multiplex PCR, the TCRdb table keeps only in-frame clones and is missing some. V, J and clone size were drawn from that table, and D and trimming were deduced from the DNA. The data show about 300,000 clones, approximately 90% seen once. The TCR originated in a woman in her twenties or thirties who had recovered from COVID-19. The V call is TRBV28, the J call TRBJ1-2; D perhaps matches TRBD1 (6 bases). Source material: PBMCs or T cells enriched from blood (not recorded which). The CDR3 region is CASGTPFYGYTF. CDR3 in DNA: TGTGCCAGCGGGACACCCTTCTATGGCTACACCTTC.